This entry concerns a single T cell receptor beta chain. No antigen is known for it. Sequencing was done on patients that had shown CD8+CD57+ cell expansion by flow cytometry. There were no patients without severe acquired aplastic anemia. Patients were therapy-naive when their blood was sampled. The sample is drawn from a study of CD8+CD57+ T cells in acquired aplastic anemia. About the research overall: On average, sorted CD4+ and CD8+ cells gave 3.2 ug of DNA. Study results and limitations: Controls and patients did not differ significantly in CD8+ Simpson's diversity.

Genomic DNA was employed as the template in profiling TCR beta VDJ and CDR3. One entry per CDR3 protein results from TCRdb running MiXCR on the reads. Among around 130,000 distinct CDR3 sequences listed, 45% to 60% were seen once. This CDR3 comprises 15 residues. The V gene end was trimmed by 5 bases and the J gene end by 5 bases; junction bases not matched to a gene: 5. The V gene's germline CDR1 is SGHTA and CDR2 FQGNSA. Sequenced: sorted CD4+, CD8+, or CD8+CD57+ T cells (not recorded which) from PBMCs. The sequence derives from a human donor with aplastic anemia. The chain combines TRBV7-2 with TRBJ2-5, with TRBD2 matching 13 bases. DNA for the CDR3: TGTGCCAGCAGCCAGGCGACTAGCGGGGGGGAGACCCAGTACTTC. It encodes CASSQATSGGETQYF.